The rows below give T cell receptor beta chains drawn from one sample of a study of T cells in Graves' hyperthyroidism and ophthalmopathy. TCRdb passed the multiplex PCR reads through MiXCR, listing each CDR3 protein once. The sample lists under 400,000 distinct CDR3 sequences; approximately 13% were seen once. Sequencing was carried out using blood. The source is a woman between 18 and 29 years old with Graves' hyperthyroidism. Each CDR3 is given without its conserved first and last residue. Each record gives: CDR3 length, J gene, V gene, CDR3 protein.

12	TRBJ2-2	TRBV10-3	AISAREEAGELF
11	TRBJ1-6	TRBV10-3	AISWDGRSPLH
12	TRBJ2-6	TRBV2	ASREGSGANVLT
11	TRBJ1-4	TRBV6-1	ASSEQINEKLF
12	TRBJ2-7	TRBV11-3	ASSLGREPGEQY
13	TRBJ2-1	TRBV11-2	ASRPTGGPYNEQF
13	TRBJ2-5	TRBV20-1	SAPPAGQTKETQY
15	TRBJ2-5	TRBV12-3/TRBV12-4	ASSLGATGPGMETQY
12	TRBJ1-6	TRBV4-2	ASSQATGNSPLH
13	TRBJ2-1	TRBV4-1	ASSVTVSSYNEQF
10	TRBJ2-1	TRBV13	ASRGGENEQF
12	TRBJ2-4	TRBV10-1	ASSLESVQNIQY
13	TRBJ2-2	TRBV4-1	ASSQVGQNTGELF
15	TRBJ2-1	TRBV7-9	ASSLFRLAGVGDEQF
13	TRBJ2-3	TRBV7-8	ASSSFVPATDTQY
13	TRBJ2-7	TRBV6-2/TRBV6-3	ASSYRGHPLYEQY
12	TRBJ1-2	TRBV9	ASSSGTDHFGYT
14	TRBJ2-1	TRBV7-2	ASSLSGGVSYNEQF
10	TRBJ2-1	TRBV20-1	SAKTSYHEQF
12	TRBJ1-4	TRBV7-2	ASSFGGGGEKLF
14	TRBJ2-3	TRBV7-9	ASSLGDSSNTDTQY
13	TRBJ2-7	TRBV4-1	ASSQGASGGYEQY
12	TRBJ1-1	TRBV27	ASSLGQGGAEAF
14	TRBJ2-1	TRBV28	ASSSDTFTAYNEQF
13	TRBJ2-2	TRBV7-3	ASSLFPADPGELF
16	TRBJ1-3	TRBV25-1	ASSDRTGTRFSGNTIY
12	TRBJ1-6	TRBV13	ASSLGRGQSPLH
13	TRBJ2-7	TRBV10-3	AISESARTNYEQY
11	TRBJ2-1	TRBV20-1	SAGAGGYHEQF
15	TRBJ2-2	TRBV5-1	ASSLAGGTGVTGELF
11	TRBJ2-5	TRBV5-1	ASTKGVGETQY
11	TRBJ2-1	TRBV12-3/TRBV12-4	ASRGYMEVEQF
13	TRBJ1-2	TRBV27	ASSLTRQGALGYT
17	TRBJ2-5	TRBV7-8	ASSLAPRGAGRPGETQY
13	TRBJ1-4	TRBV28	ASRLVGTGAEKLF
11	TRBJ1-1	TRBV3-1	ASSQQRGTEAF
16	TRBJ2-6	TRBV9	ASSVKEGIDSGANVLT
14	TRBJ2-3	TRBV28	ASSPQGALGTDTQY
18	TRBJ2-1	TRBV6-1	ASSGVGQGGLAGIYNEQF
14	TRBJ1-2	TRBV27	ASNLPLTGQDYGYT
10	TRBJ2-3	TRBV6-2/TRBV6-3	ASAPLSDTQY
12	TRBJ2-3	TRBV18	ASSPSRGGDTQY
16	TRBJ2-5	TRBV3-1	ASSQGRRDSKFQETQY
16	TRBJ2-2	TRBV5-6	ASSYFGIAGLNTGELF
12	TRBJ1-4	TRBV20-1	SAPLQGTNEKLF
11	TRBJ1-2	TRBV30	AWSALRTYGYT
12	TRBJ2-3	TRBV5-1	ASSLRGNTDTQY
13	TRBJ2-3	TRBV2	ASSGTVPSTDTQY
12	TRBJ2-3	TRBV7-2	ASSLDYGTDTQY
19	TRBJ1-5	TRBV19	ASSIGRVRSDRRYSNQPQH